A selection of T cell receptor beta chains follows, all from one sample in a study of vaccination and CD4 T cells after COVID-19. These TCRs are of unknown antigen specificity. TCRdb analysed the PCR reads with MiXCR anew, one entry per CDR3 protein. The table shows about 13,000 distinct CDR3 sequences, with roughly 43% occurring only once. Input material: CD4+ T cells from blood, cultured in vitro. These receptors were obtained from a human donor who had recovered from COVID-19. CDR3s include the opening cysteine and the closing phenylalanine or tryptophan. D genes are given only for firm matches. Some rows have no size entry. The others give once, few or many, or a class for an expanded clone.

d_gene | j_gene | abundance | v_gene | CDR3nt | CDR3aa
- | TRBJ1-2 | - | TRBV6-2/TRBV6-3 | TGTGCCAGCAGTTACCAAACTTCGACAGGACGCCAAGGCTACACCTTC | CASSYQTSTGRQGYTF
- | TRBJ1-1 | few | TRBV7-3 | TGTGCCAGCAGCTTAAGGGGCGATGAAGCTTTCTTT | CASSLRGDEAFF
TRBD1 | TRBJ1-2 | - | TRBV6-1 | TGTGCCAGCACTATACTTGTATCACAGGGGTCGAACTATGGCTACACCTTC | CASTILVSQGSNYGYTF
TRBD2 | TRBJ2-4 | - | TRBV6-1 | TGTGCCAGCAGAGATAGCGGGGGGGGAAACATTCAGTACTTC | CASRDSGGGNIQYF
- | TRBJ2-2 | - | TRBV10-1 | TGCGCCAGTCGGGGGACACTTAACACCGGGGAGCTGTTTTTT | CASRGTLNTGELFF
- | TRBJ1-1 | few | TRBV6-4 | TGTGCCAGCAGTGACGACCGGGAAAGTTCGATATTGGATATTTGGGTCACTGAAGCTTTCTTT | CASSDDRESSILDIWVTEAFF
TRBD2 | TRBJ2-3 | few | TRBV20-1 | TGCAGTGCTAGACCTCCTTTGGGACTAGCGGGAGAAAAGGATACGCAGTATTTT | CSARPPLGLAGEKDTQYF
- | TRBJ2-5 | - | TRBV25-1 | TGTGCCAGCAGTGAATACGGCAGGGTAGTAAGGGAGACCCAGTACTTC | CASSEYGRVVRETQYF
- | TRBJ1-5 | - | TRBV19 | TGTGCCAGTAGTATTCAGGGTCAGCCCCAGCATTTT | CASSIQGQPQHF
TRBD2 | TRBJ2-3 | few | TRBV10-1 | TGCGCCAGCAGTGATAGCGGGGGTCCCACAGATACGCAGTATTTT | CASSDSGGPTDTQYF
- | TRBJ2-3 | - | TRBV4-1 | TGCGCCAGCAGCCAAGATGAGGGATGGGGCACAGATACGCAGTATTTT | CASSQDEGWGTDTQYF
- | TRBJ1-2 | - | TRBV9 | TGTGCCAGCAGCGGAGGGCAGGGCTTACCCCTATCCGGGCCCAATGAGGGCTACACCTTC | CASSGGQGLPLSGPNEGYTF
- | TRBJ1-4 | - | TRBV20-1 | TGCAGTGCTAGACAGGGTTATGAAAAACTGTTTTTT | CSARQGYEKLFF
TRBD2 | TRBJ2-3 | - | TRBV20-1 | TGCAGTGCTAGGCGGGAGGGCCGACTTCGTGATACGCAGTATTTT | CSARREGRLRDTQYF
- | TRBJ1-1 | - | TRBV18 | TGTGCCAGCTCACAAATCCTTGGGGCTGAAGCTTTCTTT | CASSQILGAEAFF
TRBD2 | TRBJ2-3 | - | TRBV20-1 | TGCAGTGCTTTCTTAGTTGGGGGCGGGGGGTTTAACACAGATACGCAGTATTTT | CSAFLVGGGGFNTDTQYF
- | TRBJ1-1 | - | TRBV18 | TGTGCCAGCTCACCCGGGACCTTGATCTTGAACACTGAAGCTTTCTTT | CASSPGTLILNTEAFF
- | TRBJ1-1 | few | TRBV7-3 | TGTGCCAGCAGCTCCTCAGGGGACACTGAAGCTTTCTTT | CASSSSGDTEAFF
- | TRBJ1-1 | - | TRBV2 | TGTGCCAGCAGTACAGGCCACACTGAAGCTTTCTTT | CASSTGHTEAFF
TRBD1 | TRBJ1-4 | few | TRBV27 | TGTGCCAGCAGTAAACAGGGGCGGCCTGAAAAACTGTTTTTT | CASSKQGRPEKLFF
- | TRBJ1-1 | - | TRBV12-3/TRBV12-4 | TGTGCCAGCAGTTTCGGACAGAACACTGAAGCTTTCTTT | CASSFGQNTEAFF
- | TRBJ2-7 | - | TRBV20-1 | TGCAGTGCTAGGTTCCCACTTACCTACGAGCAGTACTTC | CSARFPLTYEQYF
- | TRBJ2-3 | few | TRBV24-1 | TGTGCCACCAGTGATTGGACCGCGAACGATCACAGAGATACGCAGTATTTT | CATSDWTANDHRDTQYF
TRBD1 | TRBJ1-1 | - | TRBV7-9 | TGTGCCAGCAGCCCACCTACAGGGGTTCCTGAAGCTTTCTTT | CASSPPTGVPEAFF
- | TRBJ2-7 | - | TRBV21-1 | TGTGCCAGCAGCAATCCAGTACCGTGGGGGGGGCAGTACTTC | CASSNPVPWGGQYF
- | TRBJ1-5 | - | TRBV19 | TGTGCCAGTAGTATCCTGGGGGGGCGCACACATCAGCCCCAGCATTTT | CASSILGGRTHQPQHF
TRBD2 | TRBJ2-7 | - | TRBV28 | TGTGCCAGCAGTTTTTATGCTAGCGGGGGACTACGGAGCGAGCAGTACTTC | CASSFYASGGLRSEQYF
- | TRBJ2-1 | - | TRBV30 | TGTGCCTGGAGCAGGAGCTCCTACAATGAGCAGTTCTTC | CAWSRSSYNEQFF
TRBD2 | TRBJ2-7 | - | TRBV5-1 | TGCGCCAGCAGCCCAACTAGCGGGGTGACGTACGAGCAGTACTTC | CASSPTSGVTYEQYF
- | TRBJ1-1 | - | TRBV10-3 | TGTGCCATCAGTGAGCGGGGGGCGAGTGAAGCTTTCTTT | CAISERGASEAFF
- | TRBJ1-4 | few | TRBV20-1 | TGCAGTGCTAGAGCCCCCACCGGGGGAGGAGAAAAACTGTTTTTT | CSARAPTGGGEKLFF
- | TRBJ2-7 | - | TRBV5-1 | TGCGCCAGCAGCCCCGCGCCCGGGGCCCCTTCCTACGAGCAGTACTTC | CASSPAPGAPSYEQYF
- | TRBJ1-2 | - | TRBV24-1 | TGTGCCACCAGTGACCGATTTTATGGCTACACCTTC | CATSDRFYGYTF
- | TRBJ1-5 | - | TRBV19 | TGTGCCAGTAGTAGTCCGGGGGCGCCGAATCAGCCCCAGCATTTT | CASSSPGAPNQPQHF
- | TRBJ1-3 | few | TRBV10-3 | TGTGCCATCAGCACAGGGCCTGGAAACACCATATATTTT | CAISTGPGNTIYF
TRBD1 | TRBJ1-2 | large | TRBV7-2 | TGTGCCAGCAGCGTACAGGGGGCAACGGATGGCTACACCTTC | CASSVQGATDGYTF
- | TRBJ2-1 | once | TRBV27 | TGTGCCAGCAGTTCCCGGGACTTGCGTGACAATGAGCAGTTCTTC | CASSSRDLRDNEQFF